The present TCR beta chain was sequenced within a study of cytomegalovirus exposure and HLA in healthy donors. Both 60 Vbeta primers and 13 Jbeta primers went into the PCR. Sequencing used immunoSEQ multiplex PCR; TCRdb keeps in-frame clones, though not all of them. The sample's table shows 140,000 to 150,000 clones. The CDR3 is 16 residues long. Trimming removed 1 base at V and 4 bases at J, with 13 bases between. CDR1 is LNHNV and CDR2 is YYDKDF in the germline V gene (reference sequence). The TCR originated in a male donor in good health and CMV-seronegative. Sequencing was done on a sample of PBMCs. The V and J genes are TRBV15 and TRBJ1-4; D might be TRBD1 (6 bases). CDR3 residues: CATSRGRGGNNEKLFF. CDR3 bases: TGTGCCACCAGCAGAGGGAGGGGGGGGAATAATGAAAAACTGTTTTTT.